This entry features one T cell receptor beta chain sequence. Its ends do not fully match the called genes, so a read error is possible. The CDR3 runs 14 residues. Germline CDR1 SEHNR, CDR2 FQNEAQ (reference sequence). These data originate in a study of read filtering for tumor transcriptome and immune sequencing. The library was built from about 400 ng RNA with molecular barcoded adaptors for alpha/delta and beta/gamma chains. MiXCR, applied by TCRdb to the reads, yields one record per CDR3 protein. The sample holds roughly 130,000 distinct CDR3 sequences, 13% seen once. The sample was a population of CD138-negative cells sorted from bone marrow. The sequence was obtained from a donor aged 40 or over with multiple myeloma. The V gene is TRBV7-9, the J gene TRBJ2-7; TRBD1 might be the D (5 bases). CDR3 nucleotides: TGTGCCAGCAGCTTAGAAGGGGCGAACTACGAGCAGCACTTC. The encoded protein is CASSLEGANYEQHF.